This TCR beta chain was obtained from a study of T-cell memory formation after mild COVID-19. The study, taken as a whole, reports: Whereas later expanders leaned CD4+, clones contracting day 15 to 85 showed a balanced CD4/CD8 makeup. Second-wave clones reaching peak frequency on day 37 lacked confirmed SARS-CoV-2 specificity.

TCRdb itself ran the 5' RACE reads through MiXCR, one entry per CDR3 protein. Of about 210,000 distinct CDR3 sequences in the sample, under 30% are singletons; the top ten hold around 10%. V shed 4 bases and J 4 bases; nucleotides not matched to a gene: 11. From germline, CDR1 is LGHNA and CDR2 YNFKEQ. This CDR3 has 16 residues. A few counts support this clonotype. Its antigen is unidentified. Sequencing was carried out using PBMCs or a T cell subset sorted from them (not recorded which). The TCR sequence derives from an adult woman who had mild COVID-19 (a few samples of this study predate the infection). Cell type and time point are not known. The J gene is TRBJ2-3, the V gene TRBV4-2; TRBD2 matches 7 bases. The CDR3 protein is CASSPPGRRDPDTQYF. CDR3 DNA sequence: TGTGCCAGCAGCCCCCCCGGGAGGCGGGACCCAGATACGCAGTATTTT.